This T cell receptor beta chain is from a study of T cell repertoires in cytomegalovirus infection (dated by TCRdb to between 2018 and 2021). Turning to the overall study: Alongside well-studied HLA-B-restricted epitopes, the peptide stimulations were aimed at recently identified HLA-C-restricted CMV epitopes, whose presentation resists viral immunomodulation. The HLA type of each donor mattered for the analysis, because public TCR beta signatures pointed to carriage of CMV infection along with the matching HLA type.

Broad study findings and their caveats: In both this cohort and an independent roughly 400-donor cohort, the cumulative frequency of public TCR beta family members distinguished carriers of CMV infection plus the relevant HLA type. The ex vivo response was dominated by HLA-C-restricted CMV-specific TCR beta clonotypes, which also provided the single most frequent clonotype in two of eight donors.

Reads for this sample came from an Illumina HiSeq 1500. Through fastp at Q25 and MiXCR, TCRdb rebuilt clones from the public reads, retaining in-frame beta chains. Rows are unified per CDR3 protein, each entry keeping the most common DNA and genes. Counted in this sample were 370,000 or so distinct CDR3 sequences; approximately 35% of them appeared once. Clones ranked in the top ten supply about 13% of the sample. With respect to this clonotype: Its antigen has not been determined. No per-base quality is available; no much larger clone lies one base away.

The intended sense of this specimen's treatment or condition label: in vitro stimulation with specific CMV peptide epitopes to enrich CMV-specific T cells. Sequenced material: cultured PBMCs, taken from culture after CMV antigen stimulation. The clonotype was recovered from a human donor in good health (CMV status not recorded). Some clones in this sample may be carry-over from other donors' samples.

The CDR3 amino acid sequence is: CASSFHEGSNQPQHF. Read as DNA, the sequence is TGTGCCAGCAGCTTTCATGAGGGTAGCAATCAGCCCCAGCATTTT. The chain is made from TRBV5-6 and TRBJ1-5, with an unclear D gene assignment. V and J are truncated by 2 bases and 0 bases respectively, leaving an intervening sequence of 9 bases. CDR1 and CDR2 were assigned from the germline V gene as SGHDT and YYEEEE. The CDR3 measures 15 amino acids from cysteine to phenylalanine. Only the CDR3 region is kept as DNA, spanning 45 bases read in frame from base 1.